This T cell receptor (beta chain) was identified during a study of blood T cell repertoires in COVID-19. Study details: Samples taken during acute and convalescent COVID-19 were collected in the United States, Italy and Spain. T cells, B-cell-depleted T cells, or PBMCs supplied cDNA or gDNA.

Method: immunoSEQ multiplex PCR; TCRdb's copy keeps in-frame clones and lacks some. The sample has roughly 78,000 clones; 80% to 90% are singletons. The V gene lost 1 base and the J gene lost 0 bases, with 6 bases spanning the gap. This CDR3 region has 14 residues. Germline V gives CDR1 LGHDT, CDR2 YNNKEL (reference sequence). The chain recombines TRBV3-1 (or the pseudogene TRBV3-2) with TRBJ1-2; D is unclear. The sequenced material came from peripheral blood. This receptor was identified in a man aged 55 to 70 with acute or convalescent COVID-19. The CDR3 is CASSQVSSNYGYTF. CDR3 nucleotide sequence: TGTGCCAGCAGCCAAGTGTCGTCTAACTATGGCTACACCTTC.